Below are 3 T cell receptor beta chains sequenced from a single sample in a study of T cells in Graves' hyperthyroidism and ophthalmopathy. TCR beta CDR3 regions were amplified from RNA transcripts. Using the HTBI primer set, a first-round RT-PCR was run on the TCR CDR3. MiXCR was run by TCRdb on the multiplex PCR reads, yielding one entry per CDR3 protein. The sample records roughly 600,000 distinct CDR3 sequences, about 14% being singletons. Sequencing was carried out using blood. The receptors stem from a woman aged 45-65 years with Graves' ophthalmopathy.

The genes are TRBV9 and TRBJ2-5, with 10 nucleotides matching TRBD2. V shed 0 bases, J shed 4 bases, and the junction held 6 bases outside the gene matches. Per the germline V gene, CDR1 is SGDLS and CDR2 is YYNGEE. This CDR3 is built from 16 residues. The CDR3, as DNA: TGTGCCAGCAGCGTAGTGGGGCTAGCGGGAGCAGAGACCCAGTACTTC. It encodes CASSVVGLAGAETQYF.

This clonotype was counted at least ten times. The chain is built from TRBV5-5 and TRBJ2-7, with TRBD2 matching over 9 bases. The length of the CDR3 is 14 residues. Germline V gives CDR1 SGHKS, CDR2 YYEKEE (reference sequence). V trimming: 1 base; J trimming: 7 bases; junction bases outside the gene matches: 6. DNA for the CDR3: TGTGCCAGCAGCTTGCTTCTAGCGGGATGGGAGCAGTACTTC. Its protein product is CASSLLLAGWEQYF.

The chain recombines TRBV7-9 with TRBJ2-1; 8 nucleotides match TRBD2. Trimming took 1 base from V and 4 from J; bases not matched to a gene: 12. The CDR3 is 18 amino acids. CDR1 is SEHNR and CDR2 is FQNEAQ in the germline V gene (reference sequence). The CDR3 sequence is CASSLVTSGLLIYNEQFF. DNA of the CDR3: TGTGCCAGCAGCTTAGTCACTAGCGGCCTGCTTATTTACAATGAGCAGTTCTTC. The full variable domain, with the rest looked up from reference TRBV7-9 and TRBJ2-1, is DTGVSQNPRHKITKRGQNVTFRCDPISEHNRLYWYRQTLGQGPEFLTYFQNEAQLEKSRLLSDRFSAERPKGSFSTLEIQRTEQGDSAMYLCASSLVTSGLLIYNEQFFGPGTRLTVL.